Below, one TCR beta chain is given with its context. Sequenced by immunoSEQ multiplex PCR; TCRdb stores in-frame clones only, minus some. The table records hundreds of thousands of clones, about 90% of them present only once. The germline V gene encodes CDR1 MNHEY and CDR2 SVGAGI. V shed 9 bases, J shed 4 bases, and the junction held 6 bases outside the gene matches. The CDR3 has 12 amino acids. The data derive from a study of blood T cell repertoires in COVID-19. This receptor was identified in a woman in her twenties or thirties who had recovered from COVID-19. The specimen was peripheral blood. The J gene is TRBJ2-7, the V gene TRBV6-5; 7 bases line up with TRBD1. CDR3 sequence (DNA): TGTGCCAGTTCGGGACAGCCTTACGAGCAGTACTTC. Its translation is CASSGQPYEQYF.